These 29 T cell receptor beta chains were all obtained from the same sample, sequenced in a study of blood T cell repertoires in COVID-19. Method: immunoSEQ multiplex PCR; TCRdb's copy keeps in-frame clones and lacks some. The data contain around 280,000 clones, around 92% of them seen just once; the ten biggest clones take up 11%. The material sequenced was peripheral blood. These receptors originate from a woman aged 25 to 45 with COVID-19, enrolled during active disease.

The CDR3 region is CASSLAGQDNYGYTF. In DNA form, the CDR3 reads TGTGCCAGCAGCTTAGCGGGACAGGATAACTATGGCTACACCTTC. The chain couples TRBV7-9 to TRBJ1-2; TRBD1 agrees at 8 bases. Germline V CDR1 and CDR2: SEHNR, FQNEAQ (reference sequence). The CDR3 covers 15 residues. V was pared by 0 bases and J by 1 base, with 1 base of the junction left unmatched.

This clone was seen a single time. The V and J genes are TRBV9 and TRBJ1-6; the D is unclear. Trimming removed 0 bases from V and 3 bases from J, with 7 bases in between. Per germline, CDR1 SGDLS and CDR2 YYNGEE. This CDR3 comprises 15 residues. The CDR3: CASSVAGVYNSPLHF. CDR3 DNA: TGTGCCAGCAGCGTAGCCGGGGTCTATAATTCACCCCTCCACTTT. Full variable domain (rest looked up from reference TRBV9 and TRBJ1-6): DSGVTQTPKHLITATGQRVTLRCSPRSGDLSVYWYQQSLDQGLQFLIQYYNGEERAKGNILERFSAQQFPDLHSELNLSSLELGDSALYFCASSVAGVYNSPLHFGNGTRLTVT.

This chain connects TRBV3-1 (or the pseudogene TRBV3-2) to TRBJ2-7; 8 positions agree with TRBD2. Per germline, CDR1 LGHDT and CDR2 YNNKEL (reference sequence). Trimming removed 0 bases from V and 2 bases from J; junction bases left unmatched: 6. This CDR3 is built from 16 residues. In nucleotides, the CDR3 is TGTGCCAGCAGCCAAGATAAGCGGGGGCTACCCTACGAGCAGTACTTC. It translates to CASSQDKRGLPYEQYF.

This clone was observed a single time. The chain links TRBV5-8 to TRBJ1-1; D ambiguous. CDR1 SGHTS and CDR2 YDEGEE come from the germline V gene. CDR3 size: 12 residues. The V and J ends lost 7 bases and 3 bases respectively, with 10 bases between them. The CDR3 protein is CASHPGYTEAFF. The CDR3 DNA follows: TGTGCCAGCCACCCGGGTTACACTGAAGCTTTCTTT. Together with reference TRBV5-8 and TRBJ1-1, the CDR3 gives the full variable domain: EAGVTQSPTHLIKTRGQQATLRCSPISGHTSVYWYQQALGLGLQFLLWYDEGEERNRGNFPPRFSGRQFPNYSSELNVNALELEDSALYLCASHPGYTEAFFGQGTRLTVV.

The chain has TRBV10-3 and TRBJ1-5, with TRBD1 matching over 10 bases. Germline CDR1 is ENHRY and CDR2 is SYGVKD. V was pared by 6 bases and J by 6 bases, with 2 bases of the junction left unmatched. The CDR3 loop spans 13 amino acids. The CDR3 protein is CAISGTGVQPQHF. The CDR3, as DNA: TGTGCCATCAGCGGGACAGGGGTTCAGCCCCAGCATTTT.

The chain recombines TRBV28 with TRBJ1-1; weak D call: TRBD1 (6 bases). Germline assignment: CDR1 MDHEN and CDR2 SYDVKM. The germline V and J ends were trimmed by 7 bases and 11 bases, with 26 bases remaining between them. The CDR3 has 15 amino acids. The CDR3 here is CASTPPGHLGGMAFF. The CDR3 DNA is TGTGCCAGCACCCCTCCGGGACACCTAGGAGGTATGGCTTTCTTT.

The CDR3 here is CASSWTGGAEQFF. The DNA for the CDR3 is TGTGCCAGCAGCTGGACAGGGGGCGCTGAGCAGTTCTTC. This rearrangement joins TRBV7-8 to TRBJ2-1; 11 bases are shared with TRBD1. There are 13 residues in the CDR3. After removal of 4 bases from V and 9 bases from J, the junction contained 2 bases not matched to a gene. Germline V gene sequence: CDR1 SGHVS, CDR2 FQNEAQ.

The gene calls are TRBV6-5 and TRBJ1-1; D is ambiguous. V shed 5 bases and J shed 3 bases, with 13 bases lying between them. Looked up from germline, CDR1 is MNHEY and CDR2 is SVGAGI. This CDR3 is built from 14 residues. CDR3 region: CASSKSGRDTEAFF. The CDR3 DNA reads as TGTGCCAGCAGTAAATCGGGGAGGGACACTGAAGCTTTCTTT.

CDR3 in DNA: TGTGCCAGCACCCGGGACCGCGGGGCTGAAGCTTTCTTT. It codes for CASTRDRGAEAFF. The gene calls are TRBV2 and TRBJ1-1; TRBD1 might be the D (5 bases). The V end was cut by 7 bases, the J end by 6 bases, with 15 bases between. CDR1 and CDR2 from the germline V gene are SNHLY and FYNNEI. This CDR3 is 13 amino acids long.

The chain joins TRBV30 to TRBJ2-7; 7 nucleotides match TRBD1. CDR1 GTSNPN and CDR2 SVGIG come from the germline V gene (reference sequence). The CDR3 runs 14 residues. J gave up 10 bases and V 3 bases, and 15 bases lay outside the gene matches. Here the CDR3 reads CAWSSPGQITDQYF. CDR3 DNA: TGTGCCTGGAGCTCTCCGGGACAGATTACGGACCAGTACTTC.

Here the CDR3 DNA reads TGCGCCAGCAGCTCGGACAGGACTAACTATGGCTACACCTTC. Amino acid sequence: CASSSDRTNYGYTF. This chain uses TRBV5-1 with TRBJ1-2, with TRBD1 matching 7 bases. Germline CDR1 is SGHRS and CDR2 is YFSETQ. The CDR3 covers 14 residues. With 3 bases clipped from V and 0 bases from J, the junction kept 2 bases outside the gene matches.

The chain employs TRBV7-2 and TRBJ1-1; 7 bases fit TRBD1. The trim removed 3 bases at V and 0 bases at J, leaving 16 bases unmatched. This CDR3 has 19 amino acids. Germline CDR1 is SGHTA and CDR2 is FQGNSA. CDR3 nucleotides: TGTGCCAGCAGCTTCGGTCTAAGGGGGCGTATTGTCATGAACACTGAAGCTTTCTTT. Residues: CASSFGLRGRIVMNTEAFF.

The chain has TRBV5-1 and TRBJ2-1; 8 bases fit TRBD2. The junction had 7 bases not matched to a gene; V was cut back by 3 bases and J by 5 bases. The germline V gene has CDR1 SGHRS and CDR2 YFSETQ. This CDR3 is 15 amino acids long. The CDR3 loop reads CASSSRGDINNEQFF. The CDR3 bases are TGCGCCAGCAGCTCGCGGGGGGATATCAACAATGAGCAGTTCTTC.

The chain recombines TRBV18 with TRBJ2-3; 12 bases line up with TRBD2. Germline lookup yields CDR1 KGHSH and CDR2 LQKENI. The V segment lost 4 bases and the J segment 3 bases; nucleotides outside the gene matches: 11. The CDR3 runs to 18 residues. CDR3 loop: CASSLTQLAGGRTDTQYF. The DNA for the CDR3 is TGTGCCAGCTCACTCACACAACTAGCGGGGGGCCGGACAGATACGCAGTATTTT.

The chain combines TRBV18 with TRBJ2-3; TRBD2 agrees at 8 bases. Germline CDR1 KGHSH, CDR2 LQKENI. The CDR3 length is 19 residues. V shed 6 bases, J shed 0 bases, and the junction held 17 bases outside the gene matches. The CDR3 coding sequence is TGTGCCAGCTCCGTCTCGGGAGGGCGGTCGATACCTAGCACAGATACGCAGTATTTT. Translated, it gives CASSVSGGRSIPSTDTQYF.

With regard to this clone: The same CDR3 arises from other DNA sequences in this sample as well. CDR3 amino acids: CASSLGGYSNQPQHF. CDR3 sequence (DNA): TGTGCCAGCAGCTTAGGGGGCTATAGCAATCAGCCCCAGCATTTT. The V gene is TRBV7-9, the J gene TRBJ1-5; a possible D gene is TRBD1 (5 bases). Trimming shortened V by 1 base and J by 0 bases, and 7 bases separated the two germline ends. The CDR3 consists of 15 residues. The germline V gene has CDR1 SEHNR and CDR2 FQNEAQ (reference sequence).

The chain joins TRBV5-4 to TRBJ1-2; TRBD1 is a possible D gene (6 bases). CDR3 length: 13 residues. Trimming removed 4 bases at V and 4 bases at J, with 11 bases between. Germline CDR1 and CDR2: SGHNT and YYREEE (reference sequence). CDR3 DNA: TGTGCCAGCAGCCTTTGGACAGTCTATGGCTACACCTTC. Protein sequence: CASSLWTVYGYTF. Complete variable domain (other parts from reference TRBV5-4 and TRBJ1-2): ETGVTQSPTHLIKTRGQQVTLRCSSQSGHNTVSWYQQALGQGPQFIFQYYREEENGRGNFPPRFSGLQFPNYSSELNVNALELDDSALYLCASSLWTVYGYTFGSGTRLTVV.

The CDR3 bases are TGTGCCACCAGCGGTCTCGACAGGGATCAAAACTATGGCTACACCTTC. It encodes CATSGLDRDQNYGYTF. V usage is TRBV15 and J usage is TRBJ1-2; 7 bases match TRBD1. The CDR3 consists of 16 residues. After removal of 5 bases from V and 2 bases from J, the junction contained 11 bases not matched to a gene. Germline loops: CDR1 LNHNV, CDR2 YYDKDF (reference sequence).

This chain connects TRBV7-6 to TRBJ2-2, with D hard to call. V shed 3 bases and J shed 0 bases, with 8 bases lying between them. Germline V gene sequence: CDR1 SGHVS, CDR2 FNYEAQ. This CDR3 comprises 15 residues. The CDR3: CASSFLSANTGELFF. The CDR3 DNA reads as TGTGCCAGCAGCTTTCTTTCAGCGAACACCGGGGAGCTGTTTTTT.

The chain uses TRBV7-2 and TRBJ1-1; possibly TRBD1 for D (5 bases). Per germline, CDR1 SGHTA and CDR2 FQGNSA. Trimming pared 5 bases from V and 11 bases from J, leaving 15 bases between. The CDR3 loop spans 12 amino acids. CDR3 region: CASSRQTWGAFF. Written as DNA, the CDR3 is TGTGCCAGCAGCCGGCAGACTTGGGGCGCTTTCTTT.

This clone has a handful of counts. Other DNA sequences of this sample code for an identical CDR3. The chain has TRBV5-8 and TRBJ2-1; D remains ambiguous. Germline lookup yields CDR1 SGHTS and CDR2 YDEGEE. The CDR3 runs to 15 residues. V lost 1 base and J 0 bases, leaving 8 bases between the germline ends. Here the CDR3 reads CASSLRGSSYNEQFF. The CDR3 DNA sequence: TGTGCCAGCAGCTTGCGAGGAAGCTCCTACAATGAGCAGTTCTTC. The full variable domain, completed using reference TRBV5-8 and TRBJ2-1, is EAGVTQSPTHLIKTRGQQATLRCSPISGHTSVYWYQQALGLGLQFLLWYDEGEERNRGNFPPRFSGRQFPNYSSELNVNALELEDSALYLCASSLRGSSYNEQFFGPGTRLTVL.

The chain employs TRBV18 and TRBJ1-5; D is undetermined. Deletions cut 0 bases from V and 6 bases from J, with 9 bases between. The length of the CDR3 is 14 residues. Germline CDR1 reads KGHSH; CDR2 reads LQKENI. Written as DNA, the CDR3 is TGTGCCAGCTCACCACCAGGCGGGTTTCAGCCCCAGCATTTT. This translates into CASSPPGGFQPQHF.

This chain uses TRBV15 with TRBJ2-3; D possibly corresponds to TRBD2 (6 bases). CDR1 LNHNV and CDR2 YYDKDF come from the germline V gene (reference sequence). CDR3 length equals 14 residues. V dropped 2 bases and J dropped 7 bases, with 13 bases sitting between them. The CDR3 is CATSRRSGDNTQYF. CDR3 nucleotide sequence: TGTGCCACCAGCAGACGCTCGGGGGATAATACGCAGTATTTT.

The V and J genes are TRBV3-1 (or the pseudogene TRBV3-2) and TRBJ2-2; 10 bases agree with TRBD2. This CDR3 is built from 17 residues. The J segment lost 2 bases and the V segment lost 1 base, leaving 4 bases of the junction unmatched. Germline loops: CDR1 LGHDT, CDR2 YNNKEL (reference sequence). CDR3 sequence (DNA): TGTGCCAGCAGCCAAGGCCTAGCGGGGGCTAACACCGGGGAGCTGTTTTTT. It yields the protein CASSQGLAGANTGELFF.

The chain joins TRBV29-1 to TRBJ2-2; possibly TRBD2 for D (5 bases). Germline V gene data show CDR1 as SQVTM and CDR2 as ANQGSEA. CDR3 length: 11 residues. The germline V and J ends were trimmed by 7 bases and 5 bases, with 8 bases remaining between them. The CDR3 DNA reads as TGCAGCGCCCGGGGTACCGGGGAGCTGTTTTTT. It specifies CSARGTGELFF.

The J gene is TRBJ2-3, the V gene TRBV11-2, with TRBD2 matching over 8 bases. Germline V lookup: CDR1 SGHAT, CDR2 FQNNGV. The CDR3 sequence is 11 residues long. The V and J ends lost 2 bases and 15 bases, in that order; junction bases with no gene match: 4. The CDR3 coding sequence is TGTGCCAGCAGCTTAATCGGGGGGGTATATTTT. Its translation is CASSLIGGVYF.

The chain has TRBV6-5 and TRBJ1-5; D is unclear. CDR1 and CDR2 from the germline V gene are MNHEY and SVGAGI. The CDR3 is made up of 15 amino acids. The V gene lost 2 bases and the J gene lost 1 base, with 9 bases spanning the gap. Here the CDR3 DNA reads TGTGCCAGCAGTTACAGAGGGCTAAGCAATCAGCCCCAGCATTTT. This gives the protein CASSYRGLSNQPQHF.

The count of this clone is one. The chain links TRBV7-9 to TRBJ2-2; D may be TRBD1 (5 bases). V was trimmed by 6 bases and J by 1 base, leaving 9 bases between them. The length of the CDR3 is 14 residues. Germline lookup yields CDR1 SEHNR and CDR2 FQNEAQ (reference sequence). CDR3 loop: CASRDTGNTGELFF. Here the CDR3 DNA reads TGTGCCAGCAGAGACACAGGGAACACCGGGGAGCTGTTTTTT.

The chain employs TRBV5-6 and TRBJ2-2, with 8 nucleotides matching TRBD1. The CDR3 totals 15 residues. V trimming: 4 bases; J trimming: 2 bases; junction bases outside the gene matches: 4. The germline V gene encodes CDR1 SGHDT and CDR2 YYEEEE. CDR3 DNA sequence: TGTGCCAGCAGCCGGGGACAGGTTAACACCGGGGAGCTGTTTTTT. It translates to CASSRGQVNTGELFF.